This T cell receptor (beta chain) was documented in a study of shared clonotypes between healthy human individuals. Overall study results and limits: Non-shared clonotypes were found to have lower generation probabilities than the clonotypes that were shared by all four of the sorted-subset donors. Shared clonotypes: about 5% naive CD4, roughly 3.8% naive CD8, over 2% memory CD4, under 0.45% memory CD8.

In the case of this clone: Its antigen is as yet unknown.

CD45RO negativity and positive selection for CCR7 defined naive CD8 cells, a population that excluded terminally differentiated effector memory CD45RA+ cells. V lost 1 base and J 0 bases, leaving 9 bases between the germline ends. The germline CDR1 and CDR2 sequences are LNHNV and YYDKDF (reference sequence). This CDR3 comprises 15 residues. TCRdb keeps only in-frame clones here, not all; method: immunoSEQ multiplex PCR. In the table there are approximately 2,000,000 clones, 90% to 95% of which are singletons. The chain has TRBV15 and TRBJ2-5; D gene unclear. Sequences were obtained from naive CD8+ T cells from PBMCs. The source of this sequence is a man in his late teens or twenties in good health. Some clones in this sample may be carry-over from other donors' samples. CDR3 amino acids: CATSRARSDQETQYF. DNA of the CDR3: TGTGCCACCAGCAGAGCGAGAAGTGACCAAGAGACCCAGTACTTC.